Following are 5 T cell receptor beta chains from one sample sequenced in a study of beta chain features in type 1 diabetes. Investigators reverse transcribed all isolated RNA, so they sequenced expressed TCRB transcripts. Only in-frame clones appear in the TCRdb table, and some are missing; sequencing was by immunoSEQ multiplex PCR. Altogether under 250,000 clones are present, roughly an eighth being singletons, with the ten largest covering 0.026%. The sample was naive CD4+ T cells from blood. These receptors came from a middle-aged woman in good health.

This clone showed up just a few times. V usage is TRBV5-1 and J usage is TRBJ1-1, with 11 bases matching TRBD1. In germline, CDR1 is SGHRS, CDR2 YFSETQ. The CDR3 has 16 amino acids. The junction had 5 bases not matched to a gene; V was cut back by 4 bases and J by 0 bases. The CDR3 loop is CASSRGTGGMNTEAFF. CDR3 DNA: TGCGCCAGCAGCCGTGGGACAGGGGGAATGAACACTGAAGCTTTCTTT.

The J gene is TRBJ1-5, the V gene TRBV7-9; possible D gene TRBD1, 6 bases. With 5 bases removed from V and 4 bases from J, the gap between germline ends came to 15 bases. The CDR3 extends over 15 amino acids. Germline lookup yields CDR1 SEHNR and CDR2 FQNEAQ (reference sequence). This chain's CDR3 is CASSPPGQPNQPQHF. The CDR3, as DNA: TGTGCCAGCAGCCCGCCTGGACAGCCGAATCAGCCCCAGCATTTT.

This chain joins TRBV4-1 and TRBJ1-4; D remains ambiguous. The CDR3 loop spans 14 amino acids. The V end was cut by 3 bases, the J end by 0 bases, with 5 bases between. The germline V gene has CDR1 MGHRA and CDR2 YSYEKL. The CDR3 DNA is TGCGCCAGCAGCCACGGGGCAACTAATGAAAAACTGTTTTTT. This sequence encodes CASSHGATNEKLFF.

This clone was found a few times. V usage is TRBV5-1 and J usage is TRBJ2-7; 10 bases are shared with TRBD2. CDR3 size: 15 residues. Germline values: CDR1 SGHRS, CDR2 YFSETQ. The ends lost 3 bases at V and 2 bases at J; junction bases unmatched: 5. CDR3 sequence: CASSWDSGGPYEQYF. In nucleotides, the CDR3 is TGCGCCAGCAGCTGGGATAGCGGGGGGCCCTACGAGCAGTACTTC.

In this sample, this clone turned up a few times. This sequence joins TRBV12-5 and TRBJ2-1; D call uncertain. This CDR3 comprises 12 residues. Trimming took off 3 bases at V and 7 bases at J, with 7 bases between the two ends. Germline values: CDR1 LGHNT, CDR2 FRNRAP. The CDR3 is CASGFRVNEQFF. The CDR3 coding sequence is TGTGCTAGTGGTTTCCGGGTGAATGAGCAGTTCTTC.